This T cell receptor (beta chain) comes out of a study of blood T cell repertoires in COVID-19. Study details: Material from acute and convalescent COVID-19 was sourced from the United States, Italy and Spain. From T cells, B-cell-depleted T cells, or PBMCs came the material, which was cDNA or gDNA.

In the original processing: It was from reference gene primer amplification that nucleated cell counts were estimated. TCRdb's table, derived via immunoSEQ multiplex PCR, lists solely in-frame clones and lacks some. The DNA gave D and trimming, while V, J and clone size come from that table. The data show some 350,000 clones, approximately 86% seen once. Trimming removed 3 bases at V and 6 bases at J, with 11 bases between. The CDR3 has 14 amino acids. Germline lookup yields CDR1 LNHDA and CDR2 SQIVND (reference sequence). V gene TRBV19 combines with J gene TRBJ2-2; weak D call: TRBD2 (6 bases). The TCR was taken from a human donor in a cohort sampled during active COVID-19. The sample was peripheral blood. The CDR3 DNA reads TGTGCCAGTAGTATCGGGGGACGGTCCGGGGAGCTGTTTTTT. This gives the protein CASSIGGRSGELFF. Full variable domain (remainder filled in from reference TRBV19 and TRBJ2-2): DGGITQSPKYLFRKEGQNVTLSCEQNLNHDAMYWYRQDPGQGLRLIYYSQIVNDFQKGDIAEGYSVSREKKESFPLTVTSAQKNPTAFYLCASSIGGRSGELFFGEGSRLTVL.